The rows below give T cell receptor beta chains drawn from one sample of a study of blood T cell repertoires in COVID-19. Assay used: immunoSEQ multiplex PCR; TCRdb lists only in-frame clones, some missing. Of around 400,000 clones in the sample, about 90% were seen once. Sample: peripheral blood. These TCRs come from a woman aged 60 to 75 with COVID-19, enrolled during active disease. Both conserved end residues are part of each CDR3. D genes are given only for firm matches. Size is stated for part of the rows, as once, few or many counts, or as a class when the clone is expanded.

d_call j_call v_call clone_size cdr3_aa cdr3_nt
NA TRBJ2-5 TRBV7-6 NA CASSPRGGGGPFQETQYF TGTGCCAGCAGCCCACGCGGGGGCGGGGGCCCCTTCCAAGAGACCCAGTACTTC
TRBD2 TRBJ2-7 TRBV7-8 NA CASSLGLALSYEQYF TGTGCCAGCAGCCTCGGACTAGCTCTCTCCTACGAGCAGTACTTC
TRBD2 TRBJ2-7 TRBV28 NA CASGLAGVEQYF TGTGCCAGCGGACTAGCGGGGGTCGAGCAGTACTTC
TRBD1 TRBJ2-1 TRBV27 NA CASSFGQGRYNEQFF TGTGCCAGCAGTTTTGGACAGGGGCGATACAATGAGCAGTTCTTC
NA TRBJ1-5 TRBV19 NA CASSITRDQPQHF TGTGCCAGTAGTATTACGCGAGATCAGCCCCAGCATTTT
NA TRBJ1-2 TRBV2 NA CAGGTWPANYGYTF TGTGCCGGAGGGACGTGGCCAGCTAACTATGGCTACACCTTC
TRBD1 TRBJ2-1 TRBV7-9 NA CASSPGQGAHNEQFF TGTGCCAGCAGCCCTGGACAGGGGGCGCACAATGAGCAGTTCTTC
NA TRBJ1-1 TRBV2 once CASRTRGENTEAFF TGTGCCAGCCGTACTCGGGGTGAAAACACTGAAGCTTTCTTT
NA TRBJ2-5 TRBV19 NA CASSTSPRARGQETQYF TGTGCCAGTAGTACCTCCCCCCGGGCCCGGGGCCAAGAGACCCAGTACTTC
TRBD1 TRBJ1-2 TRBV18 once CASSQLGGPYGYTF TGTGCCAGCTCACAGTTAGGGGGCCCATATGGCTACACCTTC
NA TRBJ1-3 TRBV4-1 NA CASSSYRVSGNTIYF TGCGCCAGCAGCTCCTATCGGGTCTCTGGAAACACCATATATTTT
NA TRBJ1-5 TRBV19 NA CASSIDGAGASNQPQHF TGTGCCAGTAGTATAGATGGAGCGGGAGCTAGCAATCAGCCCCAGCATTTT
NA TRBJ1-3 TRBV6-4 NA CASTLGAPGNTIYF TGTGCCAGCACCCTTGGGGCCCCTGGAAACACCATATATTTT
TRBD1 TRBJ2-3 TRBV7-2 once CASSRKGFTGGLPGDTQYF TGTGCCAGCAGCCGTAAAGGATTCACAGGGGGCCTCCCGGGAGATACGCAGTATTTT
TRBD2 TRBJ2-3 TRBV5-1 few CASSFGGAVTDTQYF TGCGCCAGCAGCTTCGGGGGGGCCGTCACAGATACGCAGTATTTT
NA TRBJ2-1 TRBV4-2 NA CASSQVRDEQFF TGTGCCAGCAGCCAGGTCCGCGATGAGCAGTTCTTC
NA TRBJ1-2 TRBV28 NA CASSFLGGYTF TGTGCCAGCAGTTTCCTAGGCGGCTACACCTTC
NA TRBJ1-6 TRBV28 NA CASSFASLRFNSPLHF TGTGCCAGCAGTTTTGCATCCCTACGATTTAATTCACCCCTCCACTTT
TRBD1 TRBJ2-7 TRBV7-2 NA CASSFGTEDYEQYF TGTGCCAGCAGCTTCGGGACAGAGGACTACGAGCAGTACTTC
NA TRBJ2-1 TRBV19 NA CASSGGLSRSYNEQFF TGTGCCAGTAGTGGGGGACTTTCCCGCTCCTACAATGAGCAGTTCTTC
TRBD1 TRBJ1-1 TRBV19 NA CASSTGGGTEAFF TGTGCCAGTAGTACAGGGGGCGGAACTGAAGCTTTCTTT
NA TRBJ1-1 TRBV9 NA CASSSRSVMNTEAFF TGTGCCAGCAGCTCCCGCTCAGTGATGAACACTGAAGCTTTCTTT
TRBD1 TRBJ2-5 TRBV19 NA CASSNRGTRGETQYF TGTGCCAGTAGTAACAGGGGAACGAGGGGAGAGACCCAGTACTTC
NA TRBJ1-2 TRBV6-5 NA CASSSSTLYYTF TGTGCCAGCAGTTCCAGCACACTATACTACACCTTC
NA TRBJ1-2 TRBV30 NA CAWSKDRANYGYTF TGTGCCTGGTCGAAGGACAGAGCCAACTATGGCTACACCTTC
TRBD1 TRBJ1-6 TRBV2 NA CASTMTGANSPLHF TGTGCCAGCACTATGACAGGGGCTAATTCACCCCTCCACTTT
TRBD1 TRBJ2-6 TRBV27 NA CASSIRPQGAGANVLTF TGTGCCAGCAGCATCAGACCCCAGGGGGCTGGGGCCAACGTCCTGACTTTC
TRBD2 TRBJ2-3 TRBV4-1 NA CASSQLMASGSDTQYF TGCGCCAGCAGCCAATTGATGGCTAGCGGGTCGGATACGCAGTATTTT
NA TRBJ2-7 TRBV4-1 few CASSQDAREQYF TGCGCCAGCAGCCAAGACGCGCGCGAGCAGTACTTC
TRBD1 TRBJ1-2 TRBV3-1/TRBV3-2 few CASSHRQGGNYGYTF TGTGCCAGCAGCCATCGACAGGGGGGTAACTATGGCTACACCTTC
NA TRBJ1-4 TRBV19 few CASSTRDATNEKLFF TGTGCCAGTAGTACTCGAGATGCAACTAATGAAAAACTGTTTTTT
TRBD1 TRBJ2-7 TRBV6-5 NA CASSYHRGPEQYF TGTGCCAGCAGTTACCACAGGGGCCCCGAGCAGTACTTC
NA TRBJ2-3 TRBV5-1 NA CASSLTGLSTDTQYF TGCGCCAGCAGCTTGACAGGCCTTAGCACAGATACGCAGTATTTT
NA TRBJ2-7 TRBV6-5 NA CASGWSLDLFYEQYF TGTGCCAGCGGGTGGTCGTTAGACTTATTCTACGAGCAGTACTTC
NA TRBJ1-2 TRBV27 few CASSLSQQVYGYTF TGTGCCAGCAGTTTATCGCAACAGGTCTATGGCTACACCTTC
NA TRBJ1-1 TRBV12-3/TRBV12-4 NA CASSFGGYTEAFF TGTGCCAGCAGTTTCGGGGGATACACTGAAGCTTTCTTT
TRBD2 TRBJ2-2 TRBV27 NA CASSLRRGGGYAGELFF TGTGCCAGCAGTTTACGCCGGGGGGGAGGGTATGCCGGGGAGCTGTTTTTT
NA TRBJ1-1 TRBV6-5 NA CASSRALQGNTEAFF TGTGCCAGCAGTCGGGCCTTACAGGGGAACACTGAAGCTTTCTTT
NA TRBJ1-6 TRBV5-1 once CASSLVARGISTISPLHF TGCGCCAGCAGCTTAGTTGCACGGGGGATCTCCACAATTTCACCCCTCCACTTT
TRBD1 TRBJ2-2 TRBV6-5 NA CASSRGQYTGELFF TGTGCCAGCAGCCGGGGACAGTACACCGGGGAGCTGTTTTTT
NA TRBJ1-2 TRBV30 NA CAWRRGANYGYTF TGTGCCTGGAGGCGGGGGGCGAACTATGGCTACACCTTC
NA TRBJ1-3 TRBV19 NA CASSMQGRNTIYF TGTGCCAGTAGTATGCAGGGAAGAAACACCATATATTTT